Each of the 27 T cell receptor beta chains below was sequenced from the same sample in a study of shared clonotypes between healthy human individuals (TCRdb year 2020). The method was the immunoSEQ multiplex PCR assay. TCRdb limited this immuneACCESS table to in-frame rearrangements with V and J called. A share of clones is missing; checked studies link under half to unresolved V genes, and the rest is unexplained. Within this sample are a few million clones, with roughly 90% of them counted one time only. 0.37% of the sample goes to the ten largest clones. Sequenced material: naive CD4+ T cells from PBMCs. The cell subset or site label, read with the paper, signifies: CD45RA+ positively selected. These receptors came from a man in his late teens or twenties in good health. Some clones in this sample may be carry-over from other donors' samples.

The rearrangement links TRBV4-3 to TRBJ2-3; 7 positions agree with TRBD2. The V and J ends lost 0 bases and 1 base, in that order; junction bases with no gene match: 4. Per germline, CDR1 LGHNA and CDR2 YSLEER. CDR3 length: 16 amino acids. The CDR3 DNA reads TGCGCCAGCAGCCAAGATATCCTAGCGGGCACAGATACGCAGTATTTT. The encoded protein is CASSQDILAGTDTQYF.

CDR3 DNA: TGTGCCTGGACCCCCGGGGGGTTCTCGGATGAGCAGTTCTTC. Residues: CAWTPGGFSDEQFF. V is TRBV30 and J is TRBJ2-1, with TRBD2 matching over 7 bases. The V segment lost 4 bases and the J segment 8 bases; nucleotides outside the gene matches: 11. CDR1 is GTSNPN, CDR2 SVGIG, per germline (reference sequence). The CDR3 covers 14 residues.

This chain uses TRBV7-3 with TRBJ2-5, with 9 positions matching TRBD1. The CDR3 consists of 17 residues. The V segment lost 5 bases and the J segment 4 bases; nucleotides outside the gene matches: 14. CDR1 is SGHTA, CDR2 FQGTGA, per germline. CDR3 in amino acids: CASSLGTDRGASETQYF. In DNA form, the CDR3 reads TGTGCCAGCAGCCTCGGCACGGACAGGGGCGCCTCAGAGACCCAGTACTTC.

This rearrangement joins TRBV7-9 to TRBJ1-1; no definite D call. Trimming removed 5 bases from V and 6 bases from J, with 16 bases in between. CDR1 SEHNR and CDR2 FQNEAQ come from the germline V gene (reference sequence). This CDR3 region has 14 residues. This chain's CDR3 is CASSLSYGMPEAFF. The DNA for the CDR3 is TGTGCCAGCAGCCTGAGTTACGGAATGCCTGAAGCTTTCTTT. Based on the CDR3 plus reference TRBV7-9 and TRBJ1-1, the full variable domain is DTGVSQNPRHKITKRGQNVTFRCDPISEHNRLYWYRQTLGQGPEFLTYFQNEAQLEKSRLLSDRFSAERPKGSFSTLEIQRTEQGDSAMYLCASSLSYGMPEAFFGQGTRLTVV.

The rearrangement links TRBV18 to TRBJ2-7, with D perhaps TRBD2 (6 bases). The germline gives CDR1 KGHSH, CDR2 LQKENI. CDR3 length: 13 residues. Trimming cost V 6 bases and J 4 bases, with 13 bases left between them. The CDR3 here is CASSFSGGYEQYF. The CDR3 DNA sequence: TGTGCCAGCTCTTTTTCCGGGGGATACGAGCAGTACTTC.

The chain recombines TRBV27 with TRBJ2-2; D is undetermined. From germline, CDR1 is MNHEY and CDR2 SMNVEV (reference sequence). V was pared by 2 bases and J by 3 bases, with 4 bases between. This CDR3 is 13 amino acids long. CDR3 in DNA: TGTGCCAGCAGTTTAGAGTACACCGGGGAGCTGTTTTTT. As protein: CASSLEYTGELFF.

The V call is TRBV15, the J call TRBJ1-3; perhaps TRBD1 as D (5 bases). V was pared by 3 bases and J by 1 base, with 10 bases between. This CDR3 contains 15 residues. Germline V gene sequence: CDR1 LNHNV, CDR2 YYDKDF (reference sequence). As DNA, the CDR3 is TGTGCCACCAGCAGGGACCAGGGTTCTGGAAACACCATATATTTT. Encoded protein: CATSRDQGSGNTIYF.

Here the CDR3 reads CASSWGLDGLADNEQFF. The CDR3 coding sequence is TGTGCCAGCAGCTGGGGACTAGACGGACTAGCGGACAATGAGCAGTTCTTC. The J gene is TRBJ2-1, the V gene TRBV7-9; the match to TRBD2 covers 10 bases. The CDR3 extends over 17 amino acids. V trimming: 4 bases; J trimming: 5 bases; junction bases outside the gene matches: 11. The germline V gene has CDR1 SEHNR and CDR2 FQNEAQ (reference sequence).

Concerning this clone: Other DNA sequences from this sample encode an identical CDR3 as well. This chain links TRBV7-3 with TRBJ2-1; D is ambiguous. The germline V and J ends were trimmed by 5 bases and 0 bases, with 5 bases remaining between them. Germline loops: CDR1 SGHTA, CDR2 FQGTGA. This CDR3 region has 13 residues. The chain's CDR3 is CASSLSSYNEQFF. The CDR3 nucleotides are TGTGCCAGCAGCCTATCCTCCTACAATGAGCAGTTCTTC.

The chain couples TRBV7-2 to TRBJ2-7, with D possibly being TRBD1 or TRBD2 (6 bases each). Germline V gene sequence: CDR1 SGHTA, CDR2 FQGNSA. Trimming removed 4 bases from V and 7 bases from J, with 17 bases in between. The CDR3 loop spans 14 amino acids. CDR3 sequence (DNA): TGTGCCAGCAGCTCAAAGAGGGGGGTGGAGGAGCAGTACTTC. Translating it yields CASSSKRGVEEQYF.

The chain links TRBV28 to TRBJ2-3; the match to TRBD2 covers 7 bases. Germline V gene sequence: CDR1 MDHEN, CDR2 SYDVKM. The J segment lost 1 base and the V segment lost 8 bases, leaving 9 bases of the junction unmatched. The CDR3 length is 15 residues. The CDR3 region has the DNA TGTGCCAGCGGCACTAGCGCTCGGGGCACAGATACGCAGTATTTT. Its translation is CASGTSARGTDTQYF.

The chain uses TRBV7-9 and TRBJ2-2; the D gene could be TRBD1 or TRBD2 (5 bases each). The CDR3 consists of 16 residues. V lost 8 bases and J lost 4, with 20 bases in between. Germline CDR1 reads SEHNR; CDR2 reads FQNEAQ (reference sequence). The CDR3 bases are TGTGCCAGCTTATCCGGGGCCGGGGAAGTCACCGGGGAGCTGTTTTTT. Protein: CASLSGAGEVTGELFF.

The genes are TRBV6-5 and TRBJ1-2; the D is unclear. With 4 bases removed from V and 5 bases from J, the gap between germline ends came to 8 bases. This CDR3 has 12 amino acids. CDR1 and CDR2 (germline): MNHEY, SVGAGI. The CDR3 reads CASSSVRYGYTF. CDR3 bases: TGTGCCAGCAGTTCCGTCAGATATGGCTACACCTTC.

This rearrangement joins TRBV11-2 to TRBJ1-2; D not resolved. Germline V gene data show CDR1 as SGHAT and CDR2 as FQNNGV. The V end lost 2 bases, the J end lost 2 bases, and 21 bases lay between the germline ends. The CDR3 length is 18 residues. The CDR3 loop reads CASSLFGSSGGRNYGYTF. DNA of the CDR3: TGTGCCAGCAGCTTATTCGGGTCATCGGGAGGGAGAAACTATGGCTACACCTTC.

The chain combines TRBV5-1 with TRBJ2-7, with D perhaps being TRBD1 or TRBD2 (5 bases each). The CDR3 spans 16 residues. V dropped 4 bases and J dropped 6 bases, with 23 bases sitting between them. Germline CDR1 is SGHRS and CDR2 is YFSETQ. CDR3 coding DNA: TGCGCCAGCAGCCCCGGTAATTGGGGGTTAAGAGGCGAGCAGTACTTC. This sequence encodes CASSPGNWGLRGEQYF.

V gene TRBV19 combines with J gene TRBJ2-5, with no clear D. Germline CDR1 is LNHDA and CDR2 is SQIVND (reference sequence). The CDR3 length is 13 residues. Trimming shortened V by 4 bases and J by 7 bases, and 13 bases separated the two germline ends. CDR3 loop: CASSTDHSRTQYF. The CDR3 coding sequence is TGTGCCAGTAGTACGGACCATTCCCGGACCCAGTACTTC.

The chain joins TRBV5-1 to TRBJ2-1; D gene unclear. CDR3 size: 17 residues. Germline V gene data show CDR1 as SGHRS and CDR2 as YFSETQ. V dropped 1 base and J dropped 0 bases, with 14 bases sitting between them. CDR3 coding DNA: TGCGCCAGCAGCTTGAGGGTATTGCGGAGCTCCTACAATGAGCAGTTCTTC. Translation: CASSLRVLRSSYNEQFF.

The chain couples TRBV27 to TRBJ2-1; maybe TRBD2 (5 bases). The ends were cut back, 4 bases at V and 2 bases at J, with 15 bases in the middle. CDR1 is MNHEY, CDR2 SMNVEV, per germline (reference sequence). The CDR3 has 16 amino acids. The CDR3 loop is CASSSAWRAAYNEQFF. The CDR3, as DNA: TGTGCCAGCAGTTCGGCGTGGCGGGCCGCCTACAATGAGCAGTTCTTC.

V is TRBV27 and J is TRBJ2-2, with 7 bases identical to TRBD1. Germline V gives CDR1 MNHEY, CDR2 SMNVEV (reference sequence). Trimming took 5 bases from V and 6 from J; bases not matched to a gene: 12. This CDR3 region has 16 residues. CDR3 sequence (DNA): TGTGCCAGCAGTCCGCGCTCGACAGGGTTTTCCGGGGAGCTGTTTTTT. Translating gives CASSPRSTGFSGELFF.

The chain is built from TRBV9 and TRBJ2-6, with no clear D. Germline CDR1 and CDR2: SGDLS and YYNGEE. The CDR3 is 14 residues long. V gave up 4 bases and J gave up 11 bases, with 16 bases separating them. Here the CDR3 DNA reads TGTGCCAGCAGCCCTCGAACAACTTTGCACGTCCTGACTTTC. It translates to CASSPRTTLHVLTF. The entire variable domain, with the rest obtained from reference TRBV9 and TRBJ2-6, is as follows: DSGVTQTPKHLITATGQRVTLRCSPRSGDLSVYWYQQSLDQGLQFLIQYYNGEERAKGNILERFSAQQFPDLHSELNLSSLELGDSALYFCASSPRTTLHVLTFGAGSRLTVL.

In DNA form, the CDR3 reads TGCGCCAGACTGGACGGCAGCTCTGGGGCCAACGTCCTGACTTTC. Its translation is CARLDGSSGANVLTF. The chain carries TRBV10-1 and TRBJ2-6; the D is unclear. Germline V gene sequence: CDR1 WNHNN, CDR2 SYGVQD (reference sequence). The length of the CDR3 is 15 residues. V lost 9 bases and J 0 bases, leaving 12 bases between the germline ends.

This chain joins TRBV28 and TRBJ2-5, with a possible D match to TRBD1 (5 bases). The V and J ends lost 6 bases and 5 bases respectively, with 19 bases between them. The CDR3 extends over 15 amino acids. Germline V gene sequence: CDR1 MDHEN, CDR2 SYDVKM. The CDR3 region is CASRAPGFPTETQYF. The DNA for the CDR3 is TGTGCCAGCAGGGCTCCAGGGTTCCCTACGGAGACCCAGTACTTC.

This chain uses TRBV5-1 with TRBJ1-3; TRBD1 is a possible D gene (5 bases). Trimming stripped 4 bases from V and 3 bases from J, with 17 bases between. Germline V CDR1 and CDR2: SGHRS, YFSETQ. The CDR3 contains 16 residues. For the CDR3, the DNA is TGCGCCAGCAGCCCTCGTGGGGGACCGGGTGGAAACACCATATATTTT. Encoded protein: CASSPRGGPGGNTIYF.

The chain has TRBV30 and TRBJ1-1; maybe TRBD1 (5 bases). Trimming removed 3 bases from V and 4 bases from J, with 6 bases in between. Germline CDR1 reads GTSNPN; CDR2 reads SVGIG (reference sequence). The CDR3 has 11 residues. As DNA, the CDR3 is TGTGCCTGGAGAAGGGGCACTGAAGCTTTCTTT. Its protein product is CAWRRGTEAFF.

This sequence joins TRBV5-1 and TRBJ2-1, with D uncertain. CDR1 and CDR2 from the germline V gene are SGHRS and YFSETQ. The CDR3 spans 16 residues. Trimming cost V 0 bases and J 5 bases, with 15 bases left between them. Written as DNA, the CDR3 is TGCGCCAGCAGCTTGGAGGGCCGTATGTCGGACAATGAGCAGTTCTTC. Protein product: CASSLEGRMSDNEQFF. The whole variable domain, filled in from reference TRBV5-1 and TRBJ2-1, reads KAGVTQTPRYLIKTRGQQVTLSCSPISGHRSVSWYQQTPGQGLQFLFEYFSETQRNKGNFPGRFSGRQFSNSRSEMNVSTLELGDSALYLCASSLEGRMSDNEQFFGPGTRLTVL.

The chain carries TRBV7-3 and TRBJ2-3; the D is unclear. CDR1 is SGHTA, CDR2 FQGTGA, per germline. The CDR3 length is 14 residues. V was clipped by 2 bases and J by 8 bases, with 14 bases between them. The CDR3 region is CASSLLGYPSTQYF. The CDR3 bases are TGTGCCAGCAGCTTATTGGGCTACCCGAGTACGCAGTATTTT.

J is TRBJ2-4 and V is TRBV28; 10 bases fit TRBD1. CDR1 is MDHEN, CDR2 SYDVKM, per germline. V lost 6 bases and J lost 1; bases outside the gene matches: 15. The CDR3 runs 19 residues. CDR3 residues: CASSRDRGFVSVAKNIQYF. The CDR3 DNA reads as TGTGCCAGCAGCCGGGACAGGGGATTTGTAAGTGTGGCCAAAAACATTCAGTACTTC.